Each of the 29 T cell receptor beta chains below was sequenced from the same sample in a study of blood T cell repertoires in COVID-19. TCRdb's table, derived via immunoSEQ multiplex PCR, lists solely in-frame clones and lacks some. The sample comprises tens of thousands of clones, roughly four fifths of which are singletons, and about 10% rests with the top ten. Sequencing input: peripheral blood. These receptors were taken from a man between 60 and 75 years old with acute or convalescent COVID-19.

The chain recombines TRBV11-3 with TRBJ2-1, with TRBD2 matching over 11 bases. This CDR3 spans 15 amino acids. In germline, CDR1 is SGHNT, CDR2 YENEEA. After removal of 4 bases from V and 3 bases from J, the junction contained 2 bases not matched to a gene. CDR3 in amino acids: CASSSGLADYNEQFF. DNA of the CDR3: TGTGCCAGCAGCTCGGGACTAGCGGACTACAATGAGCAGTTCTTC.

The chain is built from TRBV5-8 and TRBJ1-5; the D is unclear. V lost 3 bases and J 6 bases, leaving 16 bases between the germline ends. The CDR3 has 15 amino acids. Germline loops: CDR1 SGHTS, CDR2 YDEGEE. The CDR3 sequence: CASSSHLRTVQPQHF. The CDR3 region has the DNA TGTGCCAGCAGCTCACACCTCCGGACTGTTCAGCCCCAGCATTTT.

The CDR3 nucleotides are TGTGCCAGCAGCTTAGGAGGGGGAGCCGGGGAGCTGTTTTTT. It specifies CASSLGGGAGELFF. The chain recombines TRBV7-2 with TRBJ2-2; the D gene is possibly TRBD1 (6 bases). The CDR3 consists of 14 residues. CDR1 and CDR2 (germline): SGHTA, FQGNSA. Trimming cost V 1 base and J 6 bases, with 9 bases left between them.

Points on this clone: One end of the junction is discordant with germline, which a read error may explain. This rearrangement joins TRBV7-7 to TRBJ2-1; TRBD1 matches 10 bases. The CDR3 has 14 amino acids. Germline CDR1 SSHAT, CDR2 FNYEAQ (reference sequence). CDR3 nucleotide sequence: TGTGCTAGCAGCCCGGGACAGGGGTACAATGAGCAGTTCTTC. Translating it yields CASSPGQGYNEQFF.

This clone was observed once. The chain's CDR3 is CASRWADRTDTQYF. The DNA of the CDR3 is TGTGCCAGCCGTTGGGCAGATCGCACAGATACGCAGTATTTT. The chain has TRBV28 and TRBJ2-3; D gene uncertain. The germline V gene has CDR1 MDHEN and CDR2 SYDVKM. The CDR3 totals 14 residues. Trimming cost V 8 bases and J 1 base, with 13 bases left between them.

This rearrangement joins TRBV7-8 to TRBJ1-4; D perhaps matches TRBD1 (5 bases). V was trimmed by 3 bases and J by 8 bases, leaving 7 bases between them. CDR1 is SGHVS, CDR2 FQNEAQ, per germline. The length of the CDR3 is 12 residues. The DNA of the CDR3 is TGTGCCAGCAGCTTTTCAGGGGAAAAACTGTTTTTT. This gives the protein CASSFSGEKLFF.

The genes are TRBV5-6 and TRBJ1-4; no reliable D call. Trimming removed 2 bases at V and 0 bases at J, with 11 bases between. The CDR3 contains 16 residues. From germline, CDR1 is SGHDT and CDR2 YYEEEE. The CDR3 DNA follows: TGTGCCAGCAGCTTACCAGGTAGTGCAACTAATGAAAAACTGTTTTTT. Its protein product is CASSLPGSATNEKLFF.

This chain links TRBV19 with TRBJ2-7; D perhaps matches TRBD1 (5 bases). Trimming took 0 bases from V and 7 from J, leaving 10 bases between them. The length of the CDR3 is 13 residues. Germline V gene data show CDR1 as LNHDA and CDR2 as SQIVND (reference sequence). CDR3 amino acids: CASSIDLRTEQYF. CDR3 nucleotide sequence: TGTGCCAGTAGTATAGATCTAAGGACAGAGCAGTACTTC.

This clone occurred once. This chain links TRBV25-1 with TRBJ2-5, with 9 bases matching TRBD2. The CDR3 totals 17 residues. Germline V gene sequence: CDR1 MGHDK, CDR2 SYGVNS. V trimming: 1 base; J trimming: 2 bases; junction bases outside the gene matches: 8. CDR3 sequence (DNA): TGTGCCAGCAGTGAATTGGGGCGGGGGGGACTACAAGAGACCCAGTACTTC. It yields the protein CASSELGRGGLQETQYF.

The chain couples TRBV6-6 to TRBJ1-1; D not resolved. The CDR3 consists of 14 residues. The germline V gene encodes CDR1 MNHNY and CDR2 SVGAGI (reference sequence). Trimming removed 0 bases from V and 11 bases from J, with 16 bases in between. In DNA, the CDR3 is TGTGCCAGCAGTTACTCTACTGAGGTGGGAGAGGCTTTCTTT. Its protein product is CASSYSTEVGEAFF.

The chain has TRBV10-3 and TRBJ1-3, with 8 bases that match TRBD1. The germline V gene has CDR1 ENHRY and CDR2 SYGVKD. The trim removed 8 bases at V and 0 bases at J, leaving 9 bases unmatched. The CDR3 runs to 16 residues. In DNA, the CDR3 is TGTGCCATCGCATCCGGGACAGGCAGCTCTGGAAACACCATATATTTT. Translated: CAIASGTGSSGNTIYF.

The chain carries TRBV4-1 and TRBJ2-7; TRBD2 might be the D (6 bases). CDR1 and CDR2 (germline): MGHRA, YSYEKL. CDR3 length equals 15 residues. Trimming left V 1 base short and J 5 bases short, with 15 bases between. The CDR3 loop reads CASSQAYRENNEQYF. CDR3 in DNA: TGCGCCAGCAGCCAAGCCTACCGGGAGAATAACGAGCAGTACTTC.

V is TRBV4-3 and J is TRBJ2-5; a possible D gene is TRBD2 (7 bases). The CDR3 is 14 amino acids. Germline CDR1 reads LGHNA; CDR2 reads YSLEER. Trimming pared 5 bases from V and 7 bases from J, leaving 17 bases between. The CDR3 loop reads CASSSLREGGTQYF. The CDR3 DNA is TGCGCCAGCAGCTCCCTGAGGGAGGGGGGGACCCAGTACTTC.

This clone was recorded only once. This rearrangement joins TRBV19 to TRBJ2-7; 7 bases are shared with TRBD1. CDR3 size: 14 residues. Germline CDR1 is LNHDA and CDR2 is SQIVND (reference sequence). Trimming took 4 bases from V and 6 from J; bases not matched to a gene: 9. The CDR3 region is CASSTEPQGFEQYF. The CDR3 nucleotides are TGTGCCAGTAGTACCGAACCACAGGGGTTCGAGCAGTACTTC.

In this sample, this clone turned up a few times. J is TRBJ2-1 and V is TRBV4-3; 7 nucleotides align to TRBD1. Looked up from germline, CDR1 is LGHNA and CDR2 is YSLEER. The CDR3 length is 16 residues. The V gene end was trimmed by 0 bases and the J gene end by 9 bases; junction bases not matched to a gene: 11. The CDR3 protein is CASSQEVTNRGGEQFF. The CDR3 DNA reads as TGCGCCAGCAGCCAAGAAGTAACGAACAGGGGCGGTGAGCAGTTCTTC.

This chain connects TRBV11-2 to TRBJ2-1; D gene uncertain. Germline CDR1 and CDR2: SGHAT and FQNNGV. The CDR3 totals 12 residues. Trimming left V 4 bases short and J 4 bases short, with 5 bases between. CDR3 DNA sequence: TGTGCCAGCAGCTCTCTATACAATGAGCAGTTCTTC. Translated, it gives CASSSLYNEQFF.

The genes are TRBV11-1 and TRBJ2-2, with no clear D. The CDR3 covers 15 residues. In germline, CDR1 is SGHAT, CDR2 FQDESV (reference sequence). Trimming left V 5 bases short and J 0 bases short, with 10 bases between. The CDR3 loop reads CASSPPNANTGELFF. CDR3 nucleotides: TGTGCCAGCAGCCCGCCTAACGCGAACACCGGGGAGCTGTTTTTT.

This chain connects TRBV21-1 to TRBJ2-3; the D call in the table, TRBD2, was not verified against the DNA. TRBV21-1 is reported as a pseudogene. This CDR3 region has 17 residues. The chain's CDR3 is CASSKEGGSSNTDTQYF. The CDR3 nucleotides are TGTGCCAGCAGCAAAGAGGGAGGGAGCTCTAACACAGATACGCAGTATTTT.

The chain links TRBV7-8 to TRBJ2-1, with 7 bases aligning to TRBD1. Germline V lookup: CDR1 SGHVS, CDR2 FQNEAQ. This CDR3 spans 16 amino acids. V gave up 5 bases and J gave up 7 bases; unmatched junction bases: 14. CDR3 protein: CASSPRSGTARNEQFF. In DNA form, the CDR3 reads TGTGCCAGCAGCCCTCGGTCCGGGACAGCTAGAAATGAGCAGTTCTTC.

CDR3 sequence reads: CAIPLKRGRTDTQYF. CDR3 nucleotides: TGTGCCATCCCCTTGAAGAGGGGGCGGACAGATACGCAGTATTTT. V usage is TRBV24-1 and J usage is TRBJ2-3; TRBD1 agrees at 7 bases. Germline CDR1 is KGHDR and CDR2 is SFDVKD. V shed 11 bases, J shed 3 bases, and the junction held 13 bases outside the gene matches. This CDR3 region has 15 residues.

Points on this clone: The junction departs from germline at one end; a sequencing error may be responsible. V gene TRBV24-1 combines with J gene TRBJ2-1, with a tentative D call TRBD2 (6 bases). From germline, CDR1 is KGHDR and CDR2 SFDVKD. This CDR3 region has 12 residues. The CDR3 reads CATSDSGTGLLF. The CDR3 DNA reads TGTGCCACCAGTGATTCCGGGACTGGGCTGCTCTTC.

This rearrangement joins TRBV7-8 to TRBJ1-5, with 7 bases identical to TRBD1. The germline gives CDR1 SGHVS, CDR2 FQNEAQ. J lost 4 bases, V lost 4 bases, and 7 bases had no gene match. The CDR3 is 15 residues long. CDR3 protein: CASSSGTARNQPQHF. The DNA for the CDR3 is TGTGCCAGCAGCTCCGGGACAGCGAGAAATCAGCCCCAGCATTTT.

CDR3 in DNA: TGTGCCAGCAGCGTTACCGCGAGGGCGCTGGGGCTGTTTTTT. It yields the protein CASSVTARALGLFF. The rearrangement links TRBV6-2 or TRBV6-3 to TRBJ2-2, with D perhaps TRBD2 (5 bases). Germline-derived CDR1 and CDR2 are MNHEY and SVGEGT. Trimming took off 6 bases at V and 13 bases at J, with 21 bases between the two ends. There are 14 residues in the CDR3.

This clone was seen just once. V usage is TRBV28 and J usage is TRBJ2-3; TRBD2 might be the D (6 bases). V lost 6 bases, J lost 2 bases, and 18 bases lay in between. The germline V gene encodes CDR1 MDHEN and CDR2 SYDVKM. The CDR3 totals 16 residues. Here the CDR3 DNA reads TGTGCCAGCAGCGGGGCCGGGACTGGGGACACAGATACGCAGTATTTT. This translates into CASSGAGTGDTDTQYF.

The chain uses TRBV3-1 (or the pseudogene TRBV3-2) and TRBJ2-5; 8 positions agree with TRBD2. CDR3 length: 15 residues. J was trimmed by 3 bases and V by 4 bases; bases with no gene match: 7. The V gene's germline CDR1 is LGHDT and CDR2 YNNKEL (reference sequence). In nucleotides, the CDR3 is TGTGCCAGCAGCCCGGGCTTCGGGAGGGAAGAGACCCAGTACTTC. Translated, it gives CASSPGFGREETQYF.

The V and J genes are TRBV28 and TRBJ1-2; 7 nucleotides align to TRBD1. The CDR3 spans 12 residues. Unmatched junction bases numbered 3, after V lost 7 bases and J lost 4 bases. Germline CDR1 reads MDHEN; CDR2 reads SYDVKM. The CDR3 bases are TGTGCCAGCACCTCAGGGGGCTATGGCTACACCTTC. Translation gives CASTSGGYGYTF.

The CDR3 protein is CASSHYPSLAVAAPSPPGYNEQFF. DNA of the CDR3: TGTGCCAGCAGCCATTACCCATCCCTTGCGGTGGCGGCTCCCTCCCCACCGGGCTACAATGAGCAGTTCTTC. The genes are TRBV3-1 (or the pseudogene TRBV3-2) and TRBJ2-1; D call uncertain. Looked up from germline, CDR1 is LGHDT and CDR2 is YNNKEL (reference sequence). V lost 3 bases and J 3 bases, leaving 39 bases between the germline ends. The CDR3 has 24 amino acids.

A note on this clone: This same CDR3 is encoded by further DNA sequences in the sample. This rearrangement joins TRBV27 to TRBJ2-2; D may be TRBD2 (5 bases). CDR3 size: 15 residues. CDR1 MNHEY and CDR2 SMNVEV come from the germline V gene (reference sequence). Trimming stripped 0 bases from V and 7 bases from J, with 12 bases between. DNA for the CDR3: TGTGCCAGCAGTTTATCGCGGGCCGTTGACGGGGAGCTGTTTTTT. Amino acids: CASSLSRAVDGELFF.

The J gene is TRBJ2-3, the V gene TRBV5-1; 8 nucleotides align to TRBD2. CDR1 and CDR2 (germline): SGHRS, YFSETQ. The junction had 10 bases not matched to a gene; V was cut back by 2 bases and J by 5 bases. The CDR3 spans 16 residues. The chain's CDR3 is CASSFGGSGRLDTQYF. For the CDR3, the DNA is TGCGCCAGCAGCTTCGGGGGGAGCGGGAGACTAGATACGCAGTATTTT.